This entry features one T cell receptor (beta chain) sequence. What it binds is not known. The ends were cut back, 3 bases at V and 6 bases at J, with 16 bases in the middle. CDR1 SGHKS and CDR2 YYEKEE come from the germline V gene (reference sequence). CDR3 length: 15 amino acids. Here immunoSEQ multiplex PCR was the method, and the copy in TCRdb shows in-frame clones only, minus some. The sample carries about 60,000 clones, about 82% recorded once. These data are taken from a study of OX40 agonist ivuxolimab in advanced cancers. About the research overall: Patients were 82.7% male with ages roughly 23 to 79, mean roughly 55. Notes on the study in general: Among expanded peripheral T cells, antigen specificity went undetermined. Average numbers of expanded clones were greater in CD8+ T cells than in CD4+. At doses 0.1 to 3.0 mg/kg, CD4+ and CD8+ clones expanded.

This specimen was CD4+ or CD8+ T cells sorted from blood, taken in a trial of the OX40 agonist ivuxolimab. The origin of this receptor is an adult with an advanced solid tumor such as melanoma, head and neck, liver or kidney cancer. This rearrangement joins TRBV5-5 to TRBJ1-5, with D possibly matching TRBD1 (5 bases). The chain's CDR3 is CASSSHEGWTQPQHF. CDR3 sequence (DNA): TGTGCCAGCAGCTCCCATGAGGGGTGGACTCAGCCCCAGCATTTT. The whole variable domain, filled in from reference TRBV5-5 and TRBJ1-5, reads DAGVTQSPTHLIKTRGQQVTLRCSPISGHKSVSWYQQVLGQGPQFIFQYYEKEERGRGNFPDRFSARQFPNYSSELNVNALLLGDSALYLCASSSHEGWTQPQHFGDGTRLSIL.